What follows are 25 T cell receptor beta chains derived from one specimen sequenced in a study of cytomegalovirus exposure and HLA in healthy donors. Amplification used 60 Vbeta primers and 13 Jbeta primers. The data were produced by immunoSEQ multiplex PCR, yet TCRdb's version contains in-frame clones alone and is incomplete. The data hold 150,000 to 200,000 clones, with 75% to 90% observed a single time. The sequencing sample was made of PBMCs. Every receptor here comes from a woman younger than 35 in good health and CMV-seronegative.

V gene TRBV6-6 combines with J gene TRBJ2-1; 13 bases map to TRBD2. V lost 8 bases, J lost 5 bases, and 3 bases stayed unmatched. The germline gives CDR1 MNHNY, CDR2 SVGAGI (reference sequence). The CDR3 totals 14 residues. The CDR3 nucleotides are TGTGCCAGCCGAGGGACTAGCGGGGACAATGAGCAGTTCTTC. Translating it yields CASRGTSGDNEQFF.

Here the CDR3 DNA reads TGTGCCACCAGCTCCAGGAGGACCGGGACAATCAATCAGCCCCAGCATTTT. Protein sequence: CATSSRRTGTINQPQHF. The chain is built from TRBV15 and TRBJ1-5, with a tentative D call TRBD1 (6 bases). Deletions cut 5 bases from V and 3 bases from J, with 20 bases between. Germline V gene sequence: CDR1 LNHNV, CDR2 YYDKDF (reference sequence). This CDR3 contains 17 residues.

In DNA form, the CDR3 reads TGTGCCAGTAGTAATCCGAGGAACACTGAAGCTTTCTTT. Its protein product is CASSNPRNTEAFF. This chain connects TRBV19 to TRBJ1-1, with D uncertain. V was shortened by 4 bases and J by 1 base, with 7 bases between the two germline ends. This CDR3 contains 13 residues. Germline loops: CDR1 LNHDA, CDR2 SQIVND (reference sequence).

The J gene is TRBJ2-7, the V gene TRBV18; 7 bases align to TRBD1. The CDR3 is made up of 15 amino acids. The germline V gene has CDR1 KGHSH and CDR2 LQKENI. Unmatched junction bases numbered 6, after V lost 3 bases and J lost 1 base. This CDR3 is CASSPRSGGSYEQYF. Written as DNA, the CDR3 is TGTGCCAGCTCACCCCGCTCAGGGGGATCCTACGAGCAGTACTTC.

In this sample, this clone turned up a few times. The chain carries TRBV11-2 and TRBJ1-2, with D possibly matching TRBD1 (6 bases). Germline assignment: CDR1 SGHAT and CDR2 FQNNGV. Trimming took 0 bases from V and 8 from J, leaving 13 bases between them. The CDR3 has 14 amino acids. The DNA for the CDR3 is TGTGCCAGCAGCTTAGATCGAGGGGGAAGGGGCTACACCTTC. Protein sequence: CASSLDRGGRGYTF.

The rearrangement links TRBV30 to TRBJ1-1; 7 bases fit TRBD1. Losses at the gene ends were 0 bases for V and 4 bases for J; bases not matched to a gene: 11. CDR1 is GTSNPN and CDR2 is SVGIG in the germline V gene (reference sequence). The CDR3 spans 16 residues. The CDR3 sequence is CAWSVGAGGWSTEAFF. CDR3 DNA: TGTGCCTGGAGTGTAGGGGCAGGGGGGTGGAGCACTGAAGCTTTCTTT. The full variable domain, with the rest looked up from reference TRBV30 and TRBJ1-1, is SQTIHQWPATLVQPVGSPLSLECTVEGTSNPNLYWYRQAAGRGLQLLFYSVGIGQISSEVPQNLSASRPQDRQFILSSKKLLLSDSGFYLCAWSVGAGGWSTEAFFGQGTRLTVV.

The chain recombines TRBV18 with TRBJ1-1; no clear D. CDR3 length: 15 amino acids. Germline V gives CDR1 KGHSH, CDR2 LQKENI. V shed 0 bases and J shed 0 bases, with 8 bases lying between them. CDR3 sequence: CASSPPGRLNTEAFF. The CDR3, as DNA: TGTGCCAGCTCACCACCGGGCAGACTGAACACTGAAGCTTTCTTT.

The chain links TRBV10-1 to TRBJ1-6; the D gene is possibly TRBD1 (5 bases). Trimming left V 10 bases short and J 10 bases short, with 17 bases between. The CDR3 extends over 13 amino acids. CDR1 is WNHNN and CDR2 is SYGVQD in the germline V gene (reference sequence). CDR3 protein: CATQGSGGSPLHF. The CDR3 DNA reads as TGCGCCACCCAGGGTAGCGGCGGCTCACCCCTCCACTTT.

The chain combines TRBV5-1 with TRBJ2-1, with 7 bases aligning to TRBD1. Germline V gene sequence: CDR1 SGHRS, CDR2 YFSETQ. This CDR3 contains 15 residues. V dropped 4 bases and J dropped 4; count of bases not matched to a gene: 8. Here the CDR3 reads CASSKDRPGYNEQFF. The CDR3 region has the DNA TGCGCCAGCAGCAAGGACAGGCCGGGGTACAATGAGCAGTTCTTC.

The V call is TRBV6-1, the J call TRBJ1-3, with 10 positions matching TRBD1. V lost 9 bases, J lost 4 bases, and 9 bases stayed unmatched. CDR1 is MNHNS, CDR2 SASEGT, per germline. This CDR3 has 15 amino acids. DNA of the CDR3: TGTGCCAGTGGGGACAGGGGTTTATCCGGAAACACCATATATTTT. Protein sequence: CASGDRGLSGNTIYF.

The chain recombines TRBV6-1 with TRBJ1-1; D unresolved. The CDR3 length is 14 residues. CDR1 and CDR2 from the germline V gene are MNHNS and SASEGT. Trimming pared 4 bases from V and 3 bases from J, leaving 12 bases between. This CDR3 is CASSVYGFDTEAFF. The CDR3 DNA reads TGTGCCAGCAGTGTTTACGGGTTCGACACTGAAGCTTTCTTT.

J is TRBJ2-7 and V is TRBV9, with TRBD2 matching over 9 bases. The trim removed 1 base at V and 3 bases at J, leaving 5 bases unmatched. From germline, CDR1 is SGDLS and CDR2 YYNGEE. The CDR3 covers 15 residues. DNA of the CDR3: TGTGCCAGCAGCGTAAGTAGCGGGGGACTCTACGAGCAGTACTTC. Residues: CASSVSSGGLYEQYF.

CDR3: CASSEERSNQPQHF. CDR3 sequence (DNA): TGTGCCAGCAGTGAAGAACGGAGCAATCAGCCCCAGCATTTT. The rearrangement links TRBV6-1 to TRBJ1-5; D is ambiguous. The CDR3 is 14 residues long. Trimming cost V 1 base and J 1 base, with 5 bases left between them. Looked up from germline, CDR1 is MNHNS and CDR2 is SASEGT.

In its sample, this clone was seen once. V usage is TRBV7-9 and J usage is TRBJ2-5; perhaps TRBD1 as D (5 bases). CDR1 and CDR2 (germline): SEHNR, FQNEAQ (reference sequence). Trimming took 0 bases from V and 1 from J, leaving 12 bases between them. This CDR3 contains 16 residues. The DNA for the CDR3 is TGTGCCAGCAGCTTAGCGGGGCAGGGAATCCAAGAGACCCAGTACTTC. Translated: CASSLAGQGIQETQYF.

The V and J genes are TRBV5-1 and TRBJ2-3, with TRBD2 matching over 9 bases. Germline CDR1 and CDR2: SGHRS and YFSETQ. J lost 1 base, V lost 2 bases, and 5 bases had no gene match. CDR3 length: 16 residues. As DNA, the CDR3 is TGCGCCAGCAGCTTCGGCATAGCGGGGGGCACAGATACGCAGTATTTT. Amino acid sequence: CASSFGIAGGTDTQYF.

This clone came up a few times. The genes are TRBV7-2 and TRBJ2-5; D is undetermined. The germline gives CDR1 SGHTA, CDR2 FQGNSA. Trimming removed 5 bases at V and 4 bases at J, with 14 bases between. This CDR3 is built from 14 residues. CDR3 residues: CASSPATKVETQYF. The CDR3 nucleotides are TGTGCCAGCAGCCCAGCAACTAAAGTAGAGACCCAGTACTTC.

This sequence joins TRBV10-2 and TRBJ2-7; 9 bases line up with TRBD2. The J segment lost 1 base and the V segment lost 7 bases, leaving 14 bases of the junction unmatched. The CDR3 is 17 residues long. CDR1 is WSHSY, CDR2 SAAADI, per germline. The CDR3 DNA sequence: TGCGCCAGCAAAGACTATTATAGCGGGGGCCGATCCTACGAGCAGTACTTC. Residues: CASKDYYSGGRSYEQYF.

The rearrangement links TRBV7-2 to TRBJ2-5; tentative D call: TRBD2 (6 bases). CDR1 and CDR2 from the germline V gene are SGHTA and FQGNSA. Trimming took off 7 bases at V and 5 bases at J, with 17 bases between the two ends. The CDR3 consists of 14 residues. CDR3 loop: CASILGRWGETQYF. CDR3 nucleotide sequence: TGTGCCAGCATCCTGGGGAGGTGGGGGGAGACCCAGTACTTC. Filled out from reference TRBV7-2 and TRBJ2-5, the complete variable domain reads GAGVSQSPSNKVTEKGKDVELRCDPISGHTALYWYRQSLGQGLEFLIYFQGNSAPDKSGLPSDRFSAERTGGSVSTLTIQRTQQEDSAVYLCASILGRWGETQYFGPGTRLLVL.

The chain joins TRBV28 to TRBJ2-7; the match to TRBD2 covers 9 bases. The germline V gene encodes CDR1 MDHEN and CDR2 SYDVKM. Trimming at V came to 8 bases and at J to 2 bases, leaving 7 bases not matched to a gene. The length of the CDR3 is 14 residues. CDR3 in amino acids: CASLMSGGTYEQYF. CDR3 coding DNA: TGTGCCAGCCTAATGAGCGGGGGGACCTACGAGCAGTACTTC.

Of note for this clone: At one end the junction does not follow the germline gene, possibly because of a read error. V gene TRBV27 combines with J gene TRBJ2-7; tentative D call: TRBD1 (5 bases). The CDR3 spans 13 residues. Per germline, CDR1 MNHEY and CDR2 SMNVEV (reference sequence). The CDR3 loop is CASSLSAGAKGRF. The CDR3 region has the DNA TGTGCCAGCAGTTTATCGGCAGGCGCGAAGGGGCGCTTC.

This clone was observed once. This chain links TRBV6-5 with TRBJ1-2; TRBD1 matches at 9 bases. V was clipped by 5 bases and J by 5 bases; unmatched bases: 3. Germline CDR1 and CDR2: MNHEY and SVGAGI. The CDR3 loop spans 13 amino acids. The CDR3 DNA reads TGTGCCAGCAGTGAAGGGACAGGGTATGGCTACACCTTC. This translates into CASSEGTGYGYTF.

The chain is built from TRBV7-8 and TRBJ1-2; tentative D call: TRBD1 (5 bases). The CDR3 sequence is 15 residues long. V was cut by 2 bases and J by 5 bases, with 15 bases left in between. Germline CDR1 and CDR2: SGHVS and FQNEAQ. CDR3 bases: TGTGCCAGCAGCTTATGGTTGCAGGGTGGATATGGCTACACCTTC. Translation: CASSLWLQGGYGYTF.

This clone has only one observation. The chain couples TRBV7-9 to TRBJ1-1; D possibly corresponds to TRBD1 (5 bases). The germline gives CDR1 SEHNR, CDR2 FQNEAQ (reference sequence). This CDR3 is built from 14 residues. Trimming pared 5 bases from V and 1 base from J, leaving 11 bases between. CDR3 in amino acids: CASSHRYENTEAFF. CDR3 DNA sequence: TGTGCCAGCAGCCACAGGTACGAGAACACTGAAGCTTTCTTT. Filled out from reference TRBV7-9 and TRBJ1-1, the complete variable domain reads DTGVSQNPRHKITKRGQNVTFRCDPISEHNRLYWYRQTLGQGPEFLTYFQNEAQLEKSRLLSDRFSAERPKGSFSTLEIQRTEQGDSAMYLCASSHRYENTEAFFGQGTRLTVV.

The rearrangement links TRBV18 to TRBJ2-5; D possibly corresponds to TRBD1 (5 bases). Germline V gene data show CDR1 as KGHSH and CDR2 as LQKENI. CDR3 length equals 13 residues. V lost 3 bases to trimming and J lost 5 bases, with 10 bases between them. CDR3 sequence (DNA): TGTGCCAGCTCACCCGGACATGGGGAGACCCAGTACTTC. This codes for CASSPGHGETQYF.

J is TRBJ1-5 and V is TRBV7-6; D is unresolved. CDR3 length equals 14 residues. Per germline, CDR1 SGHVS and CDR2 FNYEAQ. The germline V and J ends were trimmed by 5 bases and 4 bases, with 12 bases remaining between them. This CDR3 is CASSAGQANQPQHF. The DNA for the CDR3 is TGTGCCAGCAGCGCGGGCCAGGCAAATCAGCCCCAGCATTTT.